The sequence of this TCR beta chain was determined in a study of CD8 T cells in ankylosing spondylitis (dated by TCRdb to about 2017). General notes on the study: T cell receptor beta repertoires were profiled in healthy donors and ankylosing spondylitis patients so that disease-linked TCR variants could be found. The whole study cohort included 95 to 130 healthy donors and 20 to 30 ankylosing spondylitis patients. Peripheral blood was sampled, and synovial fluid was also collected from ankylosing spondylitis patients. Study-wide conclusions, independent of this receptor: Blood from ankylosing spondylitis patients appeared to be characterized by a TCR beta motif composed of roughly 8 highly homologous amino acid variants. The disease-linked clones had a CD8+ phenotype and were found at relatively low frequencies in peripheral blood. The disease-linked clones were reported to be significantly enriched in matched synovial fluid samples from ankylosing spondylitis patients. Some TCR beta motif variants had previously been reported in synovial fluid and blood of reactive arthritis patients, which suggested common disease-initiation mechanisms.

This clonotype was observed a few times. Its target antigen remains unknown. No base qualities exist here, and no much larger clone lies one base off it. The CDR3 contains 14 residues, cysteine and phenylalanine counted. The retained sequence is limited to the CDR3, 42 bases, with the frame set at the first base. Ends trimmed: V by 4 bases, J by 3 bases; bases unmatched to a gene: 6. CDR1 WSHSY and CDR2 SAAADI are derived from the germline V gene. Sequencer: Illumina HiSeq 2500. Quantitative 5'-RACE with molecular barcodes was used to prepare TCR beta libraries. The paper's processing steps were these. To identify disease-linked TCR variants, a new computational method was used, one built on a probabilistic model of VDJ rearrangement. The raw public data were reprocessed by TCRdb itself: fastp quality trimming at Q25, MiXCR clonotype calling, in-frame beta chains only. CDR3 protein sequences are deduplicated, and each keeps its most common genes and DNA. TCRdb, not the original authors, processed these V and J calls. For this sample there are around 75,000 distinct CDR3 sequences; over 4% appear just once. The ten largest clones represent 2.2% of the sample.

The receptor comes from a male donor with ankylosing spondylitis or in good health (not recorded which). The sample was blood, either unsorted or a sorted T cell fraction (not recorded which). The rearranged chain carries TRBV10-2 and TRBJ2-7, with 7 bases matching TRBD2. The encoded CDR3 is CASSASGVHYEQYF. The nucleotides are TGCGCCAGCAGTGCAAGCGGGGTCCACTACGAGCAGTACTTC.